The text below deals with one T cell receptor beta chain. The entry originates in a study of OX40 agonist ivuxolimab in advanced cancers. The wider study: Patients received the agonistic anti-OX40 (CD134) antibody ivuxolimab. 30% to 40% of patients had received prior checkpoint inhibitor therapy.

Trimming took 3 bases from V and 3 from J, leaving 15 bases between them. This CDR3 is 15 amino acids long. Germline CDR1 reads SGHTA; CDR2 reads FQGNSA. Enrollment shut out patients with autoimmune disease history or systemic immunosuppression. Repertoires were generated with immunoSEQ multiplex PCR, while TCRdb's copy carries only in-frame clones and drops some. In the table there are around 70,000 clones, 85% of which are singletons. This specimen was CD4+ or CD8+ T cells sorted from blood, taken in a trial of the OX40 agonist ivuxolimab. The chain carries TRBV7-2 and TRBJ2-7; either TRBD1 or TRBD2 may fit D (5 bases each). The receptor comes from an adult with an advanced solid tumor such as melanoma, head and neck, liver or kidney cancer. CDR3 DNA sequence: TGTGCCAGCAGCTTCACCCGAGGGACCGACTACGAGCAGTACTTC. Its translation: CASSFTRGTDYEQYF.